This TCR beta chain was retrieved from a study of blood T cell repertoires in COVID-19. Study-wide background: Researchers got acute and convalescent COVID-19 samples from the United States, Italy and Spain. The cDNA or gDNA used as material had been derived from T cells, B-cell-depleted T cells, or PBMCs.

The protocol was immunoSEQ multiplex PCR, while the TCRdb copy is restricted to in-frame clones and leaves out a portion. The sample includes tens of thousands of clones, more than 75% of them seen just once. This CDR3 spans 14 amino acids. Germline V lookup: CDR1 MNHEY, CDR2 SVGAGI. Unmatched junction bases numbered 4, after V lost 0 bases and J lost 8 bases. Sequences were obtained from peripheral blood. This rearrangement joins TRBV6-5 to TRBJ1-2, with TRBD1 matching over 9 bases. This TCR was sampled from a man aged 55-75 years with acute or convalescent COVID-19. CDR3 protein: CASSYSYRGQGYTF. The CDR3 DNA reads TGTGCCAGCAGTTACTCATACAGGGGGCAGGGCTACACCTTC.